The rows below give T cell receptor beta chains drawn from one sample of a study of cytomegalovirus exposure and HLA in healthy donors. Using immunoSEQ multiplex PCR, the repertoire was profiled, and TCRdb retains in-frame clones only, with some absent. The sample lists 45,000 to 65,000 clones, around 93% seen once, with around 1.7% in the top ten. The specimen was PBMCs. These TCRs come from a woman aged 18 to 35 in good health and CMV-seropositive. The CDR3 runs from the conserved cysteine through the conserved F or W. The D gene is left open where the match is weak. Size is stated for part of the rows, as once, few or many counts, or as a class when the clone is expanded.

v_gene: TRBV7-9
abundance: -
d_gene: -
j_gene: TRBJ2-3
CDR3aa: CASSSEVSGISYTDTQYF
CDR3nt: TGTGCCAGCAGCTCAGAGGTGTCGGGGATTAGTTACACAGATACGCAGTATTTT

v_gene: TRBV7-9
abundance: -
d_gene: TRBD1
j_gene: TRBJ1-2
CDR3aa: CASSWDRLNYGYTF
CDR3nt: TGTGCCAGCAGCTGGGACAGGCTTAACTATGGCTACACCTTC

v_gene: TRBV10-1
abundance: -
d_gene: -
j_gene: TRBJ1-5
CDR3aa: CASSVAPYSNQPQHF
CDR3nt: TGCGCCAGCAGTGTTGCCCCCTATAGCAATCAGCCCCAGCATTTT

v_gene: TRBV2
abundance: -
d_gene: TRBD2
j_gene: TRBJ2-1
CDR3aa: CASGTSGGTNEQFF
CDR3nt: TGTGCCAGCGGGACTAGCGGGGGGACCAATGAGCAGTTCTTC

v_gene: TRBV6-6
abundance: -
d_gene: -
j_gene: TRBJ1-1
CDR3aa: CASRSGDIIRDTEAFF
CDR3nt: TGTGCCAGCAGATCCGGAGATATTATTCGGGACACTGAAGCTTTCTTT

v_gene: TRBV11-2
abundance: -
d_gene: -
j_gene: TRBJ2-1
CDR3aa: CASSLDGGYNEQFF
CDR3nt: TGTGCCAGCAGTTTAGACGGGGGCTACAATGAGCAGTTCTTC

v_gene: TRBV5-1
abundance: -
d_gene: TRBD1
j_gene: TRBJ1-1
CDR3aa: CASSWGTGNTEAFF
CDR3nt: TGCGCCAGCAGCTGGGGGACAGGAAACACTGAAGCTTTCTTT

v_gene: TRBV30
abundance: -
d_gene: -
j_gene: TRBJ2-3
CDR3aa: CAWSVLIDTQYF
CDR3nt: TGTGCCTGGAGTGTACTCATAGATACGCAGTATTTT

v_gene: TRBV27
abundance: once
d_gene: TRBD1
j_gene: TRBJ1-2
CDR3aa: CASSTTGGRGYTF
CDR3nt: TGTGCCAGCAGTACGACAGGGGGCCGTGGCTACACCTTC

v_gene: TRBV7-9
abundance: -
d_gene: -
j_gene: TRBJ2-3
CDR3aa: CASSRTADTQYF
CDR3nt: TGTGCCAGCAGCAGGACAGCAGATACGCAGTATTTT

v_gene: TRBV6-6
abundance: -
d_gene: -
j_gene: TRBJ1-3
CDR3aa: CASSYSTGSGNTIYF
CDR3nt: TGTGCCAGCAGTTACTCGACAGGATCTGGAAACACCATATATTTT

v_gene: TRBV28
abundance: -
d_gene: TRBD2
j_gene: TRBJ2-3
CDR3aa: CASSPIPGLAVSTDTQYF
CDR3nt: TGTGCCAGCAGTCCGATCCCCGGGCTAGCGGTTAGCACAGATACGCAGTATTTT

v_gene: TRBV7-9
abundance: -
d_gene: TRBD2
j_gene: TRBJ2-3
CDR3aa: CASGTTKRGGPDTQYF
CDR3nt: TGTGCCAGCGGGACAACTAAGCGGGGGGGCCCAGATACGCAGTATTTT

v_gene: TRBV25-1
abundance: -
d_gene: -
j_gene: TRBJ1-1
CDR3aa: CASSESRAEAFF
CDR3nt: TGTGCCAGCAGTGAATCCAGGGCGGAAGCTTTCTTT

v_gene: TRBV30
abundance: -
d_gene: -
j_gene: TRBJ1-6
CDR3aa: CAWRLLNSPLHF
CDR3nt: TGTGCCTGGAGGCTACTTAATTCACCCCTCCACTTT

v_gene: TRBV6-4
abundance: -
d_gene: -
j_gene: TRBJ1-1
CDR3aa: CASSFNSNTEAFF
CDR3nt: TGTGCCAGCAGTTTCAATTCGAACACTGAAGCTTTCTTT

v_gene: TRBV18
abundance: -
d_gene: TRBD2
j_gene: TRBJ2-3
CDR3aa: CASSPGGGAGGTDTQYF
CDR3nt: TGTGCCAGCTCACCGGGCGGGGGGGCCGGTGGCACAGATACGCAGTATTTT

v_gene: TRBV9
abundance: -
d_gene: TRBD2
j_gene: TRBJ2-2
CDR3aa: CASSSLRGANTGELFF
CDR3nt: TGTGCCAGCAGCTCCTTACGGGGGGCGAACACCGGGGAGCTGTTTTTT

v_gene: TRBV7-6
abundance: -
d_gene: -
j_gene: TRBJ1-1
CDR3aa: CASSPGGRVNTEAFF
CDR3nt: TGTGCCAGCAGCCCCGGTGGCAGGGTGAACACTGAAGCTTTCTTT

v_gene: TRBV7-9
abundance: -
d_gene: TRBD1
j_gene: TRBJ1-2
CDR3aa: CASSLALGGSVHGYTF
CDR3nt: TGTGCCAGCAGCTTAGCGCTAGGGGGCAGTGTTCATGGCTACACCTTC

v_gene: TRBV7-2
abundance: -
d_gene: -
j_gene: TRBJ2-4
CDR3aa: CASSLVGGAAKNIQYF
CDR3nt: TGTGCCAGCAGCTTAGTTGGGGGGGCGGCCAAAAACATTCAGTACTTC

v_gene: TRBV5-1
abundance: -
d_gene: TRBD2
j_gene: TRBJ2-2
CDR3aa: CASKPASGVVGELFF
CDR3nt: TGCGCCAGCAAGCCGGCTAGCGGGGTTGTCGGGGAGCTGTTTTTT

v_gene: TRBV4-1
abundance: -
d_gene: TRBD2
j_gene: TRBJ2-5
CDR3aa: CASSPGLLAETQYF
CDR3nt: TGCGCCAGCAGCCCGGGACTACTTGCCGAGACCCAGTACTTC

v_gene: TRBV9
abundance: -
d_gene: TRBD1
j_gene: TRBJ1-1
CDR3aa: CASSADSGTANTEAFF
CDR3nt: TGTGCCAGCAGCGCCGACTCCGGGACAGCGAACACTGAAGCTTTCTTT

v_gene: TRBV7-6
abundance: -
d_gene: -
j_gene: TRBJ1-2
CDR3aa: CASSPQGEYGYTF
CDR3nt: TGTGCCAGCAGCCCCCAAGGGGAATATGGCTACACCTTC

v_gene: TRBV9
abundance: once
d_gene: TRBD2
j_gene: TRBJ2-3
CDR3aa: CASSPRLAGATDTQYF
CDR3nt: TGTGCCAGCAGCCCAAGACTAGCGGGGGCCACAGATACGCAGTATTTT

v_gene: TRBV25-1
abundance: -
d_gene: TRBD1
j_gene: TRBJ1-5
CDR3aa: CASSDGHRGPVQPQHF
CDR3nt: TGTGCCAGCAGTGACGGACACAGGGGGCCCGTTCAGCCCCAGCATTTT

v_gene: TRBV10-2
abundance: -
d_gene: -
j_gene: TRBJ2-2
CDR3aa: CASSPTTNTGELFF
CDR3nt: TGCGCCAGCAGCCCCACTACGAACACCGGGGAGCTGTTTTTT

v_gene: TRBV27
abundance: -
d_gene: TRBD2
j_gene: TRBJ2-3
CDR3aa: CASRFSGEADTQYF
CDR3nt: TGTGCCAGCAGGTTTAGCGGGGAAGCAGATACGCAGTATTTT

v_gene: TRBV10-1
abundance: -
d_gene: -
j_gene: TRBJ2-2
CDR3aa: CASSLSGGELFF
CDR3nt: TGCGCCAGCAGTCTGAGTGGCGGGGAGCTGTTTTTT

v_gene: TRBV7-2
abundance: -
d_gene: TRBD1
j_gene: TRBJ1-6
CDR3aa: CASSFGQGVNSPLHF
CDR3nt: TGTGCCAGCAGCTTTGGACAGGGCGTTAATTCACCCCTCCACTTT

v_gene: TRBV6-6
abundance: -
d_gene: TRBD1
j_gene: TRBJ1-1
CDR3aa: CASSYPGTGRTEAFF
CDR3nt: TGTGCCAGCAGTTACCCAGGGACAGGGAGGACTGAAGCTTTCTTT

v_gene: TRBV10-1
abundance: -
d_gene: -
j_gene: TRBJ1-4
CDR3aa: CAISGVGEKLFF
CDR3nt: TGCGCCATCTCAGGGGTGGGGGAAAAACTGTTTTTT

v_gene: TRBV6-1
abundance: once
d_gene: -
j_gene: TRBJ1-3
CDR3aa: CASSETGGRNTIYF
CDR3nt: TGTGCCAGCAGTGAGACAGGTGGACGGAACACCATATATTTT

v_gene: TRBV18
abundance: once
d_gene: -
j_gene: TRBJ1-1
CDR3aa: CASRLLSGWDTEAFF
CDR3nt: TGTGCCAGCCGCCTATTGTCGGGGTGGGACACTGAAGCTTTCTTT

v_gene: TRBV5-4
abundance: -
d_gene: -
j_gene: TRBJ1-6
CDR3aa: CASSSGGSYNSPLHF
CDR3nt: TGTGCCAGCAGCTCCGGGGGCTCCTATAATTCACCCCTCCACTTT

v_gene: TRBV7-9
abundance: -
d_gene: -
j_gene: TRBJ2-2
CDR3aa: CASSSRIRTAAGELFF
CDR3nt: TGTGCCAGCAGCTCTCGAATAAGGACAGCCGCCGGGGAGCTGTTTTTT

v_gene: TRBV6-5
abundance: once
d_gene: TRBD1
j_gene: TRBJ1-2
CDR3aa: CASSYSSTGGLYGYTF
CDR3nt: TGTGCCAGCAGTTACTCGAGCACAGGGGGCTTGTATGGCTACACCTTC

v_gene: TRBV28
abundance: -
d_gene: TRBD1
j_gene: TRBJ1-3
CDR3aa: CASSPLLGDRTKGNTIYF
CDR3nt: TGTGCCAGCAGTCCCCTCCTGGGGGACAGGACGAAGGGAAACACCATATATTTT

v_gene: TRBV11-2
abundance: -
d_gene: TRBD1
j_gene: TRBJ2-7
CDR3aa: CASSLWTGVHEQYF
CDR3nt: TGTGCCAGCAGCTTATGGACAGGGGTACACGAGCAGTACTTC

v_gene: TRBV6-1
abundance: -
d_gene: -
j_gene: TRBJ1-6
CDR3aa: CASSEGRVMNNSPLHF
CDR3nt: TGTGCCAGCAGTGAAGGCCGGGTTATGAATAATTCACCCCTCCACTTT

v_gene: TRBV27
abundance: -
d_gene: -
j_gene: TRBJ1-5
CDR3aa: CASSLSGVVSNQPQHF
CDR3nt: TGTGCCAGCAGTTTGTCCGGGGTGGTCAGCAATCAGCCCCAGCATTTT

v_gene: TRBV9
abundance: -
d_gene: -
j_gene: TRBJ2-2
CDR3aa: CASSVGYSQRTGELFF
CDR3nt: TGTGCCAGCAGCGTAGGATATAGCCAGAGAACCGGGGAGCTGTTTTTT

v_gene: TRBV11-2
abundance: few
d_gene: -
j_gene: TRBJ1-1
CDR3aa: CASRGRTDNTEAFF
CDR3nt: TGTGCCAGCAGGGGTAGGACAGATAACACTGAAGCTTTCTTT

v_gene: TRBV13
abundance: -
d_gene: TRBD1
j_gene: TRBJ1-2
CDR3aa: CASSLRDRGYGYTF
CDR3nt: TGTGCCAGCAGCTTGCGGGACAGGGGGTATGGCTACACCTTC

v_gene: TRBV7-9
abundance: -
d_gene: -
j_gene: TRBJ1-4
CDR3aa: CASSHIATNEKLFF
CDR3nt: TGTGCCAGCAGCCACATCGCAACTAATGAAAAACTGTTTTTT

v_gene: TRBV7-2
abundance: -
d_gene: -
j_gene: TRBJ2-7
CDR3aa: CASSKSPGLTYEQYF
CDR3nt: TGTGCCAGCAGCAAATCCCCGGGACTGACCTACGAGCAGTACTTC

v_gene: TRBV6-5
abundance: -
d_gene: TRBD1
j_gene: TRBJ1-2
CDR3aa: CASSDRVVPNYGYTF
CDR3nt: TGTGCCAGCAGCGACAGGGTGGTACCTAACTATGGCTACACCTTC

v_gene: TRBV19
abundance: -
d_gene: -
j_gene: TRBJ1-1
CDR3aa: CATGANSMNTEAFF
CDR3nt: TGTGCCACTGGAGCGAATTCCATGAACACTGAAGCTTTCTTT

v_gene: TRBV7-2
abundance: -
d_gene: -
j_gene: TRBJ2-7
CDR3aa: CASSAYRGGSEQYF
CDR3nt: TGTGCCAGCAGCGCGTACAGGGGGGGCAGCGAGCAGTACTTC

v_gene: TRBV11-2
abundance: -
d_gene: TRBD2
j_gene: TRBJ2-5
CDR3aa: CASSVSGGALETQYF
CDR3nt: TGTGCCAGCAGCGTTAGCGGGGGGGCCCTAGAGACCCAGTACTTC

v_gene: TRBV7-9
abundance: -
d_gene: TRBD2
j_gene: TRBJ2-1
CDR3aa: CASSNTSGERNEQFF
CDR3nt: TGTGCCAGCAGCAACACTAGCGGGGAACGGAATGAGCAGTTCTTC

v_gene: TRBV29-1
abundance: -
d_gene: -
j_gene: TRBJ2-5
CDR3aa: CSFLQRQETQYF
CDR3nt: TGCAGCTTTCTACAGAGACAAGAGACCCAGTACTTC

v_gene: TRBV19
abundance: -
d_gene: -
j_gene: TRBJ1-5
CDR3aa: CASSVDDSHYSNQPQHF
CDR3nt: TGTGCCAGTAGTGTAGACGACAGTCATTATAGCAATCAGCCCCAGCATTTT

v_gene: TRBV10-1
abundance: once
d_gene: -
j_gene: TRBJ2-4
CDR3aa: CASSVGSGEKNIQYF
CDR3nt: TGCGCCAGCAGCGTAGGTTCGGGAGAGAAAAACATTCAGTACTTC

v_gene: TRBV18
abundance: -
d_gene: -
j_gene: TRBJ1-2
CDR3aa: CASSPPGQTSWYTF
CDR3nt: TGTGCCAGCTCACCCCCGGGACAAACAAGCTGGTACACCTTC

v_gene: TRBV7-7
abundance: -
d_gene: TRBD2
j_gene: TRBJ2-2
CDR3aa: CASSTRGDGELFF
CDR3nt: TGTGCCAGCAGCACCCGGGGGGACGGGGAGCTGTTTTTT